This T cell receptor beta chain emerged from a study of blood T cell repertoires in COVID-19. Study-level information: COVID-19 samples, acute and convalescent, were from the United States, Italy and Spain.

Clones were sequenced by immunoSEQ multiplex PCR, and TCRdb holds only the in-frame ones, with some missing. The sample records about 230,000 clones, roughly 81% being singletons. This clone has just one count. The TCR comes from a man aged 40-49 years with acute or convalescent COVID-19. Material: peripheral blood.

Written as DNA, the CDR3 is TGTGCCAGCAGCTTTACCGGGACAGTCCTCTCTGGGGCCAACGTCCTGACTTTC. It specifies CASSFTGTVLSGANVLTF. The chain recombines TRBV7-2 with TRBJ2-6; 7 bases fit TRBD1. The J segment lost 0 bases and the V segment lost 3 bases, leaving 8 bases of the junction unmatched. The germline V gene encodes CDR1 SGHTA and CDR2 FQGNSA. The CDR3 loop spans 18 amino acids.